The 26 T cell receptor beta chains below all came from one sample that was sequenced in a study of blood T cell repertoires in COVID-19. Some clones are missing from TCRdb's copy, which holds only in-frame ones; the method was immunoSEQ multiplex PCR. This sample yields around 280,000 clones, of which approximately 91% are seen a single time; 1.5% to 2% belongs to the top ten. Sequenced sample: PBMCs or T cells enriched from blood (not recorded which). The receptors here all came from a woman aged 40 to 50 who had recovered from COVID-19.

This chain connects TRBV18 to TRBJ2-1; maybe TRBD2 (6 bases). This CDR3 comprises 15 residues. CDR1 and CDR2 (germline): KGHSH, LQKENI. Trimming took 0 bases from V and 5 from J, leaving 11 bases between them. The CDR3 protein is CASSPPTRRDNEQFF. The DNA for the CDR3 is TGTGCCAGCTCACCACCGACTAGACGAGACAATGAGCAGTTCTTC.

The genes are TRBV2 and TRBJ1-5; D remains ambiguous. CDR1 and CDR2 (germline): SNHLY, FYNNEI. The length of the CDR3 is 14 residues. With 2 bases removed from V and 4 bases from J, the gap between germline ends came to 9 bases. The CDR3, as DNA: TGTGCCAGCAGTGAATGGAGAGGTAATCAGCCCCAGCATTTT. Its translation is CASSEWRGNQPQHF.

The chain employs TRBV4-3 and TRBJ2-5; D is perhaps TRBD2 (5 bases). The CDR3 runs to 15 residues. Germline CDR1 reads LGHNA; CDR2 reads YSLEER. The V end was cut by 1 base, the J end by 7 bases, with 16 bases between. The CDR3 spells CASSQGLATRGTQYF. The CDR3 DNA sequence: TGCGCCAGCAGCCAAGGATTAGCGACCCGGGGGACCCAGTACTTC.

The DNA for the CDR3 is TGCGCCAGCAGCCAGCCCCGGGACAGGGGTTTGGGAGAGCAGTACTTC. Residues: CASSQPRDRGLGEQYF. This chain uses TRBV5-1 with TRBJ2-7; 10 nucleotides match TRBD1. Germline CDR1 reads SGHRS; CDR2 reads YFSETQ. The CDR3 has 16 amino acids. J lost 7 bases, V lost 4 bases, and 14 bases had no gene match.

Of note for this clone: Other DNA sequences in the sample encode the same CDR3. The chain links TRBV6-1 to TRBJ2-3, with 11 bases aligning to TRBD1. The CDR3 has 15 residues. V shed 3 bases, J shed 4 bases, and the junction held 3 bases outside the gene matches. The V gene's germline CDR1 is MNHNS and CDR2 SASEGT. The CDR3 loop is CASSERTGGADTQYF. The CDR3 nucleotides are TGTGCCAGCAGTGAGAGGACAGGGGGCGCAGATACGCAGTATTTT.

This chain links TRBV5-1 with TRBJ1-1; D possibly corresponds to TRBD1 (5 bases). The V end lost 5 bases, the J end lost 1 base, and 9 bases lay between the germline ends. This CDR3 spans 13 amino acids. CDR1 and CDR2 from the germline V gene are SGHRS and YFSETQ. CDR3 amino acids: CASRSDRNTEAFF. The CDR3 nucleotides are TGCGCCAGCAGATCAGACAGGAACACTGAAGCTTTCTTT.

As regards this clone: A read error may produce the germline difference seen at one junction end. The chain employs TRBV2 and TRBJ2-4; D perhaps matches TRBD2 (6 bases). This CDR3 has 13 residues. CDR1 and CDR2 (germline): SNHLY, FYNNEI. As DNA, the CDR3 is TGTGCCAGCAGTGAAACAGCCCGGGACTCGGGGAGGTTC. Translated, it gives CASSETARDSGRF.

The rearrangement uses TRBV25-1 and TRBJ2-3, with 13 bases aligning to TRBD2. Trimming at V came to 1 base and at J to 5 bases, leaving 3 bases not matched to a gene. The CDR3 has 16 amino acids. Germline assignment: CDR1 MGHDK and CDR2 SYGVNS. CDR3 in DNA: TGTGCCAGCAGTGAATGGACTAGCGGGAGAATAGATACGCAGTATTTT. Its protein product is CASSEWTSGRIDTQYF.

The chain is built from TRBV27 and TRBJ2-5, with TRBD2 as a possible D gene (6 bases). CDR1 and CDR2 from the germline V gene are MNHEY and SMNVEV (reference sequence). The CDR3 length is 13 residues. Trimming removed 3 bases at V and 7 bases at J, with 12 bases between. This CDR3 reads CASSFASAGTQYF. In DNA form, the CDR3 reads TGTGCCAGCAGTTTTGCTAGCGCTGGGACCCAGTACTTC.

This clone has only a few counts. The chain links TRBV5-1 to TRBJ1-4; TRBD1 matches 8 bases. The V and J ends lost 2 bases and 7 bases, in that order; junction bases with no gene match: 4. The CDR3 sequence is 14 residues long. Germline-derived CDR1 and CDR2 are SGHRS and YFSETQ. CDR3 sequence: CASSFYGQGEKLFF. The CDR3 DNA reads as TGCGCCAGCAGCTTTTATGGACAGGGTGAAAAACTGTTTTTT. Full variable domain (outside the CDR3, taken from reference TRBV5-1 and TRBJ1-4): KAGVTQTPRYLIKTRGQQVTLSCSPISGHRSVSWYQQTPGQGLQFLFEYFSETQRNKGNFPGRFSGRQFSNSRSEMNVSTLELGDSALYLCASSFYGQGEKLFFGSGTQLSVL.

With respect to this clone: Other DNA sequences in the same sample also yield this CDR3. The rearrangement links TRBV5-4 to TRBJ1-2; D gene uncertain. The CDR3 length is 13 residues. Trimming pared 0 bases from V and 2 bases from J, leaving 5 bases between. Per the germline V gene, CDR1 is SGHNT and CDR2 is YYREEE (reference sequence). CDR3 loop: CASSLDRNYGYTF. The CDR3 bases are TGTGCCAGCAGCTTGGACAGAAACTATGGCTACACCTTC.

The rearrangement links TRBV2 to TRBJ2-7; D might be TRBD1 (6 bases). Trimming stripped 8 bases from V and 0 bases from J, with 11 bases between. This CDR3 region has 13 residues. Germline V gene data show CDR1 as SNHLY and CDR2 as FYNNEI. The CDR3, as DNA: TGTGCCAGCGAAAGGACAGACTCCTACGAGCAGTACTTC. Residues: CASERTDSYEQYF.

V gene TRBV11-2 combines with J gene TRBJ1-2, with D hard to call. The V end lost 1 base, the J end lost 2 bases, and 8 bases lay between the germline ends. CDR3 length: 14 amino acids. Germline V gene sequence: CDR1 SGHAT, CDR2 FQNNGV. The CDR3 is CASSLAPGNYGYTF. CDR3 coding DNA: TGTGCCAGCAGCTTAGCTCCGGGAAACTATGGCTACACCTTC.

The chain uses TRBV7-2 and TRBJ1-2, with D perhaps matching TRBD1 (6 bases). The germline V gene encodes CDR1 SGHTA and CDR2 FQGNSA. V was clipped by 5 bases and J by 5 bases, with 18 bases between them. The length of the CDR3 is 15 residues. CDR3: CASSPGVGILYGYTF. CDR3 DNA: TGTGCCAGCAGCCCAGGGGTTGGGATATTATATGGCTACACCTTC. The full variable domain, its missing parts supplied by reference TRBV7-2 and TRBJ1-2, is GAGVSQSPSNKVTEKGKDVELRCDPISGHTALYWYRQSLGQGLEFLIYFQGNSAPDKSGLPSDRFSAERTGGSVSTLTIQRTQQEDSAVYLCASSPGVGILYGYTFGSGTRLTVV.

CDR3 protein: CASSEAGQGADYGYTF. DNA for the CDR3: TGTGCCAGCAGTGAAGCGGGACAGGGGGCCGACTATGGCTACACCTTC. This chain uses TRBV6-1 with TRBJ1-2; 12 bases fit TRBD1. Unmatched junction bases numbered 2, after V lost 0 bases and J lost 3 bases. The CDR3 is 16 amino acids. Per the germline V gene, CDR1 is MNHNS and CDR2 is SASEGT.

This clone appeared a few times. The J gene is TRBJ1-2, the V gene TRBV5-6, with D unclear. Germline assignment: CDR1 SGHDT and CDR2 YYEEEE. CDR3 size: 15 residues. V was pared by 1 base and J by 3 bases, with 13 bases between. The DNA of the CDR3 is TGTGCCAGCAGCTTGTGGCCGGGTATCGACTATGGCTACACCTTC. Its protein is CASSLWPGIDYGYTF.

A few counts support this clone. This chain connects TRBV30 to TRBJ1-2; no reliable D call. Trimming shortened V by 5 bases and J by 7 bases, and 11 bases separated the two germline ends. There are 11 residues in the CDR3. Germline CDR1 reads GTSNPN; CDR2 reads SVGIG (reference sequence). Here the CDR3 DNA reads TGTGCCTGGGCCCCTCCGGTTGGCTACACCTTC. It translates to CAWAPPVGYTF.

The V and J genes are TRBV7-6 and TRBJ2-1; 11 nucleotides align to TRBD2. V was pared by 3 bases and J by 2 bases, with 3 bases of the junction left unmatched. The CDR3 totals 16 residues. The germline gives CDR1 SGHVS, CDR2 FNYEAQ. The CDR3 DNA follows: TGTGCCAGCAGCTTGGTTAGCGGGAGGGCCTACAATGAGCAGTTCTTC. Translation: CASSLVSGRAYNEQFF.

The chain carries TRBV5-6 and TRBJ2-3, with 12 bases that match TRBD2. Germline lookup yields CDR1 SGHDT and CDR2 YYEEEE. Trimming removed 6 bases from V and 4 bases from J; junction bases left unmatched: 3. The CDR3 runs to 14 residues. CDR3 residues: CASNRLAGADTQYF. The CDR3 DNA follows: TGTGCCAGCAACCGACTAGCGGGAGCAGATACGCAGTATTTT.

This chain links TRBV7-2 with TRBJ1-1, with TRBD1 as a possible D gene (6 bases). Trimming left V 1 base short and J 6 bases short, with 9 bases between. This CDR3 is built from 13 residues. The germline V gene encodes CDR1 SGHTA and CDR2 FQGNSA. CDR3 in DNA: TGTGCCAGCAGCTTAGAGGGGGTGGCTGAAGCTTTCTTT. As protein: CASSLEGVAEAFF.

The chain joins TRBV11-3 to TRBJ2-1; possibly TRBD2 for D (6 bases). This CDR3 has 15 residues. Trimming left V 5 bases short and J 1 base short, with 12 bases between. CDR1 and CDR2 from the germline V gene are SGHNT and YENEEA. CDR3: CASSPFLASYNEQFF. Written as DNA, the CDR3 is TGTGCCAGCAGCCCCTTTCTAGCGTCCTACAATGAGCAGTTCTTC.

This clone was picked up one time. The rearrangement uses TRBV18 and TRBJ2-3, with D perhaps TRBD1 (5 bases). From germline, CDR1 is KGHSH and CDR2 LQKENI. Trimming shortened V by 2 bases and J by 6 bases, and 6 bases separated the two germline ends. The CDR3 runs to 12 residues. Here the CDR3 reads CASSPKGDTQYF. CDR3 DNA: TGTGCCAGCTCACCAAAGGGGGATACGCAGTATTTT.

The CDR3 sequence is CASSGNRSRGAYSNQPQHF. The CDR3 DNA reads TGTGCCAGCAGTGGAAATCGGAGCAGGGGGGCATATAGCAATCAGCCCCAGCATTTT. The rearrangement joins TRBV6-1 to TRBJ1-5; 7 bases are shared with TRBD1. The CDR3 contains 19 residues. J lost 0 bases, V lost 4 bases, and 15 bases had no gene match. Per germline, CDR1 MNHNS and CDR2 SASEGT.

This clone came up a few times. V gene TRBV6-1 combines with J gene TRBJ2-2; possibly TRBD1 for D (5 bases). In germline, CDR1 is MNHNS, CDR2 SASEGT. Between the trimmed V and J ends, which lost 3 bases and 0 bases, there was a span of 14 bases. This CDR3 contains 17 residues. This CDR3 reads CASSEGRTNANTGELFF. CDR3 DNA sequence: TGTGCCAGCAGTGAGGGTCGGACAAATGCGAACACCGGGGAGCTGTTTTTT.

The sample holds one count of this clone. The chain is built from TRBV7-3 and TRBJ1-1; TRBD1 aligns across 7 bases. Germline V gene lookup returns CDR1 SGHTA and CDR2 FQGTGA. This CDR3 is 14 amino acids long. V was clipped by 3 bases and J by 6 bases; unmatched bases: 7. DNA of the CDR3: TGTGCCAGCAGCTTGGCAAGCAGGGGGGCTGAAGCTTTCTTT. Translating it yields CASSLASRGAEAFF.

V and J are TRBV9 and TRBJ1-4; no clear D gene. The CDR3 covers 14 residues. The V end lost 3 bases, the J end lost 6 bases, and 12 bases lay between the germline ends. Germline V gene lookup returns CDR1 SGDLS and CDR2 YYNGEE. The CDR3 DNA follows: TGTGCCAGCAGCGCGGCACGGCGGGATGAAAAACTGTTTTTT. Amino acid sequence: CASSAARRDEKLFF.